This T cell receptor beta chain was identified during a study of T cells in Graves' hyperthyroidism and ophthalmopathy. Findings and limits, study-wide: Blood shared most expanded thyroid clonotypes above 0.001.

Thyroid ultrasound and orbital computed tomography, with clinical symptoms and serum thyroxine and TRAb, informed diagnoses. Each 10 ml fresh peripheral blood draw supplied the PBMCs. A remark on this clonotype: What it recognizes is unknown.

V lost 4 bases to trimming and J lost 5 bases; unmatched junction nucleotides: 3. The CDR3 contains 14 residues. Germline assignment: CDR1 SGDLS and CDR2 YYNGEE. The CDR3 regions of TCR beta were amplified from RNA transcripts. Primed by the HTBI set, a first-round RT-PCR was run on the TCR CDR3. TCRdb recomputed calls from the multiplex PCR reads with MiXCR, one row per CDR3 protein. The sample has hundreds of thousands of distinct CDR3 sequences; about 20% are singletons. The sample was blood. The chain links TRBV9 to TRBJ1-4, with 9 bases lining up with TRBD1. This receptor was obtained from a woman between 65 and 79 years old with Graves' ophthalmopathy. Here the CDR3 DNA reads TGTGCCAGCAGCTCAGGGACAGGGAATGAAAAACTGTTTTTT. Protein: CASSSGTGNEKLFF.